This passage covers 30 T cell receptor beta chains from one sample sequenced in a study of PD-L1 blockade in urothelial cancer (dated by TCRdb to about 2017). Library preparation employed the immunoSEQ multiplex PCR assay. TCRdb mirrors the immuneACCESS table, restricted to in-frame sequences. Some clones are absent from its copies; in checked studies, under half trace to an unresolved V gene, and the reason for the others is unknown. For this sample the table gives 60,000 to 75,000 clones, of which around 84% were detected only once. Of the sample, approximately 9.2% falls within the top ten clones. This specimen's time point label, interpreted: pretreatment peripheral blood. Sequenced material: PBMCs, taken around atezolizumab (anti-PD-L1) treatment. Receptor source: a woman in her 70s with urothelial cancer.

The chain is built from TRBV6-1 and TRBJ2-3; 10 positions agree with TRBD2. In germline, CDR1 is MNHNS, CDR2 SASEGT. The length of the CDR3 is 16 residues. Trimming removed 3 bases from V and 6 bases from J; junction bases left unmatched: 9. The CDR3 here is CASSDTIAGGPDTQYF. Written as DNA, the CDR3 is TGTGCCAGCAGTGATACAATAGCGGGAGGTCCCGATACGCAGTATTTT.

The V gene is TRBV5-1, the J gene TRBJ2-1; 14 nucleotides align to TRBD2. V dropped 4 bases and J dropped 8; count of bases not matched to a gene: 8. Germline V gene data show CDR1 as SGHRS and CDR2 as YFSETQ. The CDR3 is made up of 16 amino acids. CDR3 coding DNA: TGCGCCAGCAGCCCCGGACTAGCGGGGGGTGGTGATGAGCAGTTCTTC. Its translation is CASSPGLAGGGDEQFF. The entire variable domain, with the rest obtained from reference TRBV5-1 and TRBJ2-1, is as follows: KAGVTQTPRYLIKTRGQQVTLSCSPISGHRSVSWYQQTPGQGLQFLFEYFSETQRNKGNFPGRFSGRQFSNSRSEMNVSTLELGDSALYLCASSPGLAGGGDEQFFGPGTRLTVL.

The chain combines TRBV30 with TRBJ1-5; TRBD1 aligns across 8 bases. V lost 3 bases, J lost 4 bases, and 8 bases stayed unmatched. This CDR3 has 15 amino acids. Per germline, CDR1 GTSNPN and CDR2 SVGIG (reference sequence). The CDR3 loop reads CAWSLLDRDNQPQHF. CDR3 nucleotides: TGTGCCTGGAGCCTCTTGGACAGGGATAATCAGCCCCAGCATTTT.

The rearrangement links TRBV5-1 to TRBJ2-3, with 7 bases lining up with TRBD2. V dropped 2 bases and J dropped 1; count of bases not matched to a gene: 4. Looked up from germline, CDR1 is SGHRS and CDR2 is YFSETQ. This CDR3 is 15 amino acids long. CDR3 sequence (DNA): TGCGCCAGCAGCTTCCAGCGGGGTGGCACAGATACGCAGTATTTT. Its translation: CASSFQRGGTDTQYF. Using reference TRBV5-1 and TRBJ2-3 for the parts outside the CDR3, the full variable domain is KAGVTQTPRYLIKTRGQQVTLSCSPISGHRSVSWYQQTPGQGLQFLFEYFSETQRNKGNFPGRFSGRQFSNSRSEMNVSTLELGDSALYLCASSFQRGGTDTQYFGPGTRLTVL.

The rearrangement uses TRBV11-2 and TRBJ2-2; D is unresolved. Deletions cut 6 bases from V and 2 bases from J, with 4 bases between. From germline, CDR1 is SGHAT and CDR2 FQNNGV. The CDR3 covers 12 residues. The CDR3 bases are TGTGCCAGCAGATATAACACCGGGGAGCTGTTTTTT. It yields the protein CASRYNTGELFF.

The chain couples TRBV27 to TRBJ2-7; 7 bases fit TRBD1. This CDR3 is built from 13 residues. Germline CDR1 reads MNHEY; CDR2 reads SMNVEV (reference sequence). Trimming removed 5 bases from V and 4 bases from J; junction bases left unmatched: 5. The DNA for the CDR3 is TGTGCCAGCAGTAAATCGACAGGGTACGAGCAGTACTTC. Protein sequence: CASSKSTGYEQYF.

The genes are TRBV11-2 and TRBJ1-2; possible D gene TRBD1, 5 bases. Germline assignment: CDR1 SGHAT and CDR2 FQNNGV. CDR3 length: 15 residues. The V end lost 5 bases, the J end lost 5 bases, and 18 bases lay between the germline ends. The chain's CDR3 is CASSLSGGGTYGYTF. CDR3 in DNA: TGTGCCAGCAGCCTGTCGGGGGGAGGAACTTATGGCTACACCTTC.

The gene calls are TRBV30 and TRBJ1-1; possible D gene TRBD1, 6 bases. Trimming removed 3 bases from V and 0 bases from J, with 17 bases in between. The CDR3 consists of 16 residues. Germline CDR1 GTSNPN, CDR2 SVGIG (reference sequence). The CDR3 nucleotides are TGTGCCTGGAGCGGGGGGGGGCGTTTTATGAACACTGAAGCTTTCTTT. It translates to CAWSGGGRFMNTEAFF.

This chain links TRBV5-1 with TRBJ2-5; no clear D gene. The CDR3 has 13 amino acids. Germline CDR1 is SGHRS and CDR2 is YFSETQ. Trimming cost V 0 bases and J 5 bases, with 8 bases left between them. CDR3 DNA: TGCGCCAGCAGCTTGGGACAAGCCGAGACCCAGTACTTC. Amino acids: CASSLGQAETQYF.

This clone was seen a handful of times. The junction departs from germline at one end; a sequencing error may be responsible. This chain joins TRBV5-8 and TRBJ1-2, with no clear D. The CDR3 length is 15 residues. Germline V CDR1 and CDR2: SGHTS, YDEGEE. Written as DNA, the CDR3 is TGTGCCAGCAGCCTACGTATTCCGGGTAACGATGGCTACACCTTC. Translating gives CASSLRIPGNDGYTF.

The chain is built from TRBV7-6 and TRBJ2-7; 9 bases fit TRBD1. The junction had 4 bases not matched to a gene; V was cut back by 1 base and J by 0 bases. The CDR3 sequence is 16 residues long. The V gene's germline CDR1 is SGHVS and CDR2 FNYEAQ. The CDR3 DNA sequence: TGTGCCAGCAGCTTAGTGGACAGGGGAAGCTCCTACGAGCAGTACTTC. Protein product: CASSLVDRGSSYEQYF.

The chain recombines TRBV4-3 with TRBJ1-3; D gene ambiguous. Germline V CDR1 and CDR2: LGHNA, YSLEER. This CDR3 is built from 15 residues. Trimming cost V 1 base and J 4 bases, with 11 bases left between them. CDR3 region: CASSQAGLVGNTIYF. The CDR3 nucleotides read TGCGCCAGCAGCCAAGCCGGACTAGTCGGAAACACCATATATTTT.

The chain combines TRBV6-5 with TRBJ1-2; D gene unclear. CDR1 MNHEY and CDR2 SVGAGI come from the germline V gene. The ends were cut back, 3 bases at V and 4 bases at J, with 9 bases in the middle. The CDR3 extends over 13 amino acids. CDR3 protein: CASSYLRGYGYTF. CDR3 sequence (DNA): TGTGCCAGCAGTTATCTTCGGGGCTATGGCTACACCTTC.

There are a few counts of this clone. The V and J genes are TRBV7-2 and TRBJ2-3; 12 positions match TRBD2. The CDR3 has 19 residues. Trimming at V came to 1 base and at J to 2 bases, leaving 10 bases not matched to a gene. Germline values: CDR1 SGHTA, CDR2 FQGNSA. The CDR3 loop reads CASSLVGLAGTHLTDTQYF. The CDR3 DNA reads as TGTGCCAGCAGCTTAGTTGGACTAGCGGGGACCCACCTCACAGATACGCAGTATTTT.

The chain has TRBV11-3 and TRBJ2-2, with 8 bases aligning to TRBD1. The CDR3 is 15 residues long. Germline V gene lookup returns CDR1 SGHNT and CDR2 YENEEA. The V and J ends lost 5 bases and 2 bases, in that order; junction bases with no gene match: 4. CDR3 region: CASSTGQGNTGELFF. The CDR3 DNA is TGTGCCAGCAGCACCGGACAGGGAAACACCGGGGAGCTGTTTTTT.

CDR3 nucleotide sequence: TGTGCCAGCAGCTTATTTAGCGGGGGGGACCCCGAGCAGTACTTC. Its translation is CASSLFSGGDPEQYF. V usage is TRBV7-2 and J usage is TRBJ2-5; 11 nucleotides agree with TRBD2. Judging by the DNA end, TRBJ2-7 fits better; the J call may be wrong. Germline V gene lookup returns CDR1 SGHTA and CDR2 FQGNSA. The CDR3 sequence is 15 residues long.

This clone was seen a single time. J is TRBJ1-5 and V is TRBV5-8; unclear D gene. Trimming removed 0 bases at V and 5 bases at J, with 18 bases between. The germline V gene has CDR1 SGHTS and CDR2 YDEGEE. This CDR3 is built from 17 residues. DNA of the CDR3: TGTGCCAGCAGCTTGGGGCGCGGTTACCTTACTGATCAGCCCCAGCATTTT. The encoded protein is CASSLGRGYLTDQPQHF.

The CDR3 DNA is TGCGCCAGCAGCTTGGTGGCCACAGATACGCAGTATTTT. Protein: CASSLVATDTQYF. The chain recombines TRBV5-1 with TRBJ2-3; D is unclear. Germline CDR1 and CDR2: SGHRS and YFSETQ. Trimming removed 0 bases at V and 2 bases at J, with 4 bases between. CDR3 length: 13 residues.

The V gene is TRBV14, the J gene TRBJ1-1, with TRBD1 matching 8 bases. V lost 1 base, J lost 1 base, and 2 bases stayed unmatched. CDR3 length equals 15 residues. Germline CDR1 is SGHDN and CDR2 is FVKESK. The CDR3 protein is CASSQGTGWNTEAFF. The CDR3 coding sequence is TGTGCCAGCAGCCAAGGGACAGGGTGGAACACTGAAGCTTTCTTT.

The chain employs TRBV5-5 and TRBJ2-2, with 8 bases matching TRBD1. Germline CDR1 reads SGHKS; CDR2 reads YYEKEE (reference sequence). The CDR3 covers 15 residues. J gave up 2 bases and V 4 bases, and 4 bases lay outside the gene matches. CDR3 nucleotides: TGTGCCAGCAGCCGGGACAGGTTAAACACCGGGGAGCTGTTTTTT. Translated: CASSRDRLNTGELFF.

The chain employs TRBV4-1 and TRBJ1-4, with TRBD1 matching 7 bases. After removal of 0 bases from V and 4 bases from J, the junction contained 11 bases not matched to a gene. Germline CDR1 reads MGHRA; CDR2 reads YSYEKL. The CDR3 contains 18 residues. CDR3 amino acids: CASSQDRFGGQINEKLFF. The DNA for the CDR3 is TGCGCCAGCAGCCAAGATCGGTTCGGGGGACAGATTAATGAAAAACTGTTTTTT.

V usage is TRBV27 and J usage is TRBJ1-2, with D perhaps matching TRBD1 (6 bases). This CDR3 has 14 amino acids. V lost 0 bases and J lost 1, with 6 bases in between. Per the germline V gene, CDR1 is MNHEY and CDR2 is SMNVEV (reference sequence). Written as DNA, the CDR3 is TGTGCCAGCAGTTTATCGGACAGTAACTATGGCTACACCTTC. Protein sequence: CASSLSDSNYGYTF.

The gene calls are TRBV10-3 and TRBJ2-1, with 15 bases identical to TRBD2. Germline trimming cut 4 bases from V and 9 bases from J; bases unmatched to any gene: 4. Germline assignment: CDR1 ENHRY and CDR2 SYGVKD. The CDR3 has 15 amino acids. The CDR3 bases are TGTGCCATCAGTGGGACTAGCGGGAGGGGGGGTGAGCAGTTCTTC. This sequence encodes CAISGTSGRGGEQFF.

This chain links TRBV5-1 with TRBJ2-7; D is possibly TRBD2 (6 bases). V was clipped by 4 bases and J by 5 bases, with 22 bases between them. The germline V gene has CDR1 SGHRS and CDR2 YFSETQ. This CDR3 is built from 16 residues. The CDR3 DNA follows: TGCGCCAGCAGCGTCACCTGGACTAACCCCCGGCACGAGCAGTACTTC. Encoded protein: CASSVTWTNPRHEQYF.

The J gene is TRBJ2-5, the V gene TRBV27, with 11 bases aligning to TRBD1. J gave up 5 bases and V 6 bases, and 8 bases lay outside the gene matches. CDR1 and CDR2 from the germline V gene are MNHEY and SMNVEV (reference sequence). There are 15 residues in the CDR3. CDR3 sequence reads: CASRPRDRGLETQYF. The DNA for the CDR3 is TGTGCCAGCAGGCCGCGGGACAGGGGGTTGGAGACCCAGTACTTC.

V and J are TRBV6-1 and TRBJ1-1; no clear D. The CDR3 is 12 residues long. Germline CDR1 and CDR2: MNHNS and SASEGT. The ends were cut back, 0 bases at V and 11 bases at J, with 10 bases in the middle. The CDR3 coding sequence is TGTGCCAGCAGTGAAGCCCTCTGGGCGGCTTTCTTT. It is translated as CASSEALWAAFF.

This clone turned up a few times. The chain links TRBV7-9 to TRBJ1-2, with D tentatively TRBD1 (6 bases). V lost 5 bases to trimming and J lost 8 bases, with 15 bases between them. CDR3 size: 13 residues. The germline CDR1 and CDR2 sequences are SEHNR and FQNEAQ (reference sequence). CDR3 bases: TGTGCCAGCAGCCCCCTTCAGGGGAAGGGCTACACCTTC. Protein sequence: CASSPLQGKGYTF.

The V gene is TRBV5-1, the J gene TRBJ1-2; TRBD1 matches 7 bases. V lost 3 bases to trimming and J lost 4 bases; unmatched junction nucleotides: 6. Germline CDR1 is SGHRS and CDR2 is YFSETQ. There are 14 residues in the CDR3. The CDR3 nucleotides are TGCGCCAGCAGCTCCGTGGGACAGTCCTATGGCTACACCTTC. Translated, it gives CASSSVGQSYGYTF.

The J gene is TRBJ2-5, the V gene TRBV5-4; no reliable D call. The V end was cut by 0 bases, the J end by 5 bases, with 11 bases between. This CDR3 is 14 amino acids long. Germline CDR1 reads SGHNT; CDR2 reads YYREEE (reference sequence). CDR3 region: CASSLAEVRETQYF. As DNA, the CDR3 is TGTGCCAGCAGCTTGGCAGAGGTTCGGGAGACCCAGTACTTC. The full variable domain, in which reference TRBV5-4 and TRBJ2-5 provide the parts outside the CDR3, is ETGVTQSPTHLIKTRGQQVTLRCSSQSGHNTVSWYQQALGQGPQFIFQYYREEENGRGNFPPRFSGLQFPNYSSELNVNALELDDSALYLCASSLAEVRETQYFGPGTRLLVL.

V is TRBV5-4 and J is TRBJ1-1, with D possibly being TRBD1 (5 bases). Germline V gene lookup returns CDR1 SGHNT and CDR2 YYREEE (reference sequence). This CDR3 region has 13 residues. The V end was cut by 2 bases, the J end by 4 bases, with 9 bases between. CDR3 nucleotides: TGTGCCAGCAGCTTTGGAAGGGGCACTGAAGCTTTCTTT. It encodes CASSFGRGTEAFF. The whole variable domain, remainder taken from reference TRBV5-4 and TRBJ1-1, is ETGVTQSPTHLIKTRGQQVTLRCSSQSGHNTVSWYQQALGQGPQFIFQYYREEENGRGNFPPRFSGLQFPNYSSELNVNALELDDSALYLCASSFGRGTEAFFGQGTRLTVV.